This T cell receptor (beta chain) was documented in a study of beta chain features in type 1 diabetes. This clone was detected a few times. Its target is unknown. Since all of the isolated RNA was reverse transcribed, expressed TCRB transcripts were what got sequenced. Produced via immunoSEQ multiplex PCR; TCRdb's table is partial and in-frame only. Counted here are 200,000 to 250,000 clones, more than 11% occurring once; the ten biggest clones make up roughly 0.019%. Germline values: CDR1 SGDLS, CDR2 YYNGEE. The CDR3 has 12 residues. The V end was cut by 6 bases, the J end by 7 bases, with 13 bases between. Overall study results and limits: Shortening of TCRB CDR3s, moderate but significant, appeared in all four CD4+ subsets of Type 1 diabetes patients.

The gene calls are TRBV9 and TRBJ1-2; maybe TRBD1 (5 bases). Sequenced: naive CD4+ T cells from blood. The sequence was obtained from a man aged 25 to 40 with type 1 diabetes. For the CDR3, the DNA is TGTGCCAGCAACTCCGGGGGGGTTGGCTACACCTTC. This gives the protein CASNSGGVGYTF.